This T cell receptor beta chain stems from a study of T cell responses to AZD1222 COVID-19 vaccine. General study findings and limits: As reported, nearly half of all spike-specific TCRs target variant regions that are unmutated.

The CDR3 contains 14 residues. Per germline, CDR1 SNHLY and CDR2 FYNNEI. V lost 9 bases to trimming and J lost 4 bases; unmatched junction nucleotides: 9. On this clone itself: Its antigen is still unknown.

Generated by immunoSEQ multiplex PCR, the TCRdb table keeps only in-frame clones and is missing some. The sample holds over 100,000 clones, about 90% seen once. Sequences were derived from peripheral blood, sampled 28 days after the second AZD1222 dose. This receptor was taken from an adult who received the AZD1222 COVID-19 vaccine. V and J are TRBV2 and TRBJ1-2, with 9 bases aligning to TRBD1. DNA of the CDR3: TGTGCCAGTTCTGGACAGGGGACCCTCTATGGCTACACCTTC. This encodes CASSGQGTLYGYTF. Full variable domain (rest looked up from reference TRBV2 and TRBJ1-2): EPEVTQTPSHQVTQMGQEVILRCVPISNHLYFYWYRQILGQKVEFLVSFYNNEISEKSEIFDDQFSVERPDGSNFTLKIRSTKLEDSAMYFCASSGQGTLYGYTFGSGTRLTVV.